The T cell receptor beta chain under discussion was sequenced for a study of shared clonotypes between healthy human individuals. Cells designated naive CD8 were CD45RO-negative and were positively selected for CCR7, with terminally differentiated effector memory CD45RA+ cells excluded. Study outcomes and limitations: There were few donors, and this limited the genetic and exposure-history diversity represented. Generally, naive subsets (rather than memory subsets) showed larger estimated richness. Read depth was anticipated to influence clonotype sharing among donors.

Profiling relied on immunoSEQ multiplex PCR, and the TCRdb table lists in-frame clones only, not all of them. In the table there are approximately 1.9 million clones, 90% to 95% of which are singletons. In regard to this clone: The antigen is unknown.

Germline V CDR1 and CDR2: MRHNA, SNTAGT. V lost 1 base and J 5 bases, leaving 8 bases between the germline ends. The CDR3 is made up of 14 amino acids. The V and J genes are TRBV6-4 and TRBJ2-2; no clear D gene. The source of this sequence is a man aged 18 to 30 in good health. Some clones in this sample may be carry-over from other donors' samples. Sequencing input: naive CD8+ T cells from PBMCs. The CDR3 nucleotides read TGTGCCAGCAGTGACTTATCTAAAACCGGGGAGCTGTTTTTT. Translated: CASSDLSKTGELFF.